This T cell receptor beta chain was recovered during a study of breast tumors, draining lymph nodes, adjacent tissues (dated by TCRdb to about 2016). For the study in its entirety: In breast cancer patients, the study compared the TCR beta repertoires of tumor, adjacent nontumor tissue and axillary lymph nodes. In human breast cancer, the study set out to evaluate how tumor, surrounding tissue and draining lymph node repertoires relate to one another and whether T cells may move between these sites. The study at large found these results: The study presented the conclusion that tumor T cells originate in lymph nodes as consistent with a hypothesis, not as something directly demonstrated. In luminal-like breast cancer, tumor and nontumor tissue repertoires resembled each other significantly more than in basal-like breast cancer. Tumor T-cell repertoires showed less diversity than lymph node repertoires and more diversity than nontumor tissue repertoires, and tumor T-cell repertoires showed preferential V and J gene usage. The data were judged consistent with most tumor T cells deriving from the lymph node and then expanding within tumor tissue.

This clonotype is a singleton in its sample. Its antigen target is currently unknown. Per-nucleotide qualities are absent, and no much larger clonotype sits a single base away. Resting on one read, the evidence is weak. Trimming at the junction amounts to 5 bases on V and 6 bases on J, and the germline ends lie 16 bases apart. CDR3 length: 14 amino acids, cysteine to phenylalanine. Left in the record is the CDR3 DNA by itself, 42 bases read in frame from the first base. The germline V gene specifies LGHNA as CDR1 and YSLEER as CDR2. For sequencing, an Illumina HiSeq 2000 was employed. TCR beta chain libraries were generated by multiplex PCR amplification. The amplified TCR beta chain products were analyzed by high-throughput sequencing. TCRdb reprocessed the public reads (quality trimming at Q25 with fastp, clone calling with MiXCR) and kept in-frame beta chains. Under each unique CDR3 protein, matching rows form one entry showing the most common genes and DNA. Across this sample there are approximately 190,000 distinct CDR3 sequences, with around 29% seen only once. About 4.5% of the sample lies in the top ten.

Lymph node samples came from the axillary draining lymph nodes of breast cancer patients. The V gene is TRBV4-3 and the J gene is TRBJ1-1; no D gene is confidently identified. This receptor was taken from a female donor with breast cancer. Some clones in this sample may be carry-over from other donors' samples. Sample: axillary lymph node tissue. The CDR3 region: CASSFGRPGSEAFF. The sequenced DNA: TGCGCCAGCAGCTTTGGACGGCCGGGATCTGAAGCTTTCTTT.